A single sample is the source of the 22 T cell receptor beta chains below, sequenced in a study of blood T cells in healthy people across ages. The use of a sample-barcoded 5' primer and a J-beta primer mix characterized a second PCR of roughly 7 to 11 cycles. TCRdb fed the 5' RACE reads into MiXCR, producing one record per CDR3 protein. The sample contains about 970,000 distinct CDR3 sequences, roughly 51% of which appear only once. Input material: blood. These receptors all come from a woman aged 55 to 70 in good health.

This clonotype has at least ten counts. The chain recombines TRBV4-1 with TRBJ2-7, with TRBD1 identical over 7 bases. Trimming cost V 4 bases and J 3 bases; bases outside gene matches: 6. Germline CDR1 is MGHRA and CDR2 is YSYEKL. The CDR3 consists of 14 residues. This chain's CDR3 is CASSPTGTHYEQYF. CDR3 nucleotides: TGCGCCAGCAGCCCGACAGGGACGCACTACGAGCAGTACTTC.

This clonotype showed up just a few times. The rearrangement links TRBV20-1 to TRBJ2-7; TRBD2 is a possible D gene (6 bases). This CDR3 is 14 amino acids long. V dropped 1 base and J dropped 3 bases, with 13 bases sitting between them. CDR1 DFQATT and CDR2 SNEGSKA come from the germline V gene (reference sequence). CDR3 loop: CSARVRQTSYEQYF. CDR3 nucleotides: TGCAGTGCTAGAGTCCGGCAGACTAGCTACGAGCAGTACTTC.

As concerns this clonotype: Sequence at one end of the junction differs from germline and may be a read error. The chain combines TRBV6-6 with TRBJ2-3; no clear D. Germline CDR1 and CDR2: MNHNY and SVGAGI (reference sequence). The CDR3 consists of 14 residues. CDR3 DNA: TGTGTCAGCAACTCCCGGGCGAACACAGATACGCAGTATTTT. Translation gives CVSNSRANTDTQYF.

There are many counts of this clonotype. The chain links TRBV6-1 to TRBJ2-5, with D possibly matching TRBD2 (6 bases). Trimming took off 3 bases at V and 4 bases at J, with 18 bases between the two ends. The CDR3 is 16 amino acids. Per the germline V gene, CDR1 is MNHNS and CDR2 is SASEGT. CDR3 residues: CASSDLNQGGRETQYF. DNA of the CDR3: TGTGCCAGCAGTGATTTGAACCAGGGAGGTCGAGAGACCCAGTACTTC.

V usage is TRBV10-3 and J usage is TRBJ2-3; D may match TRBD1 or TRBD2 (7 bases each). The CDR3 totals 14 residues. From germline, CDR1 is ENHRY and CDR2 SYGVKD. Trimming removed 6 bases at V and 0 bases at J, with 10 bases between. CDR3 region: CAIRAGQSTDTQYF. The CDR3 DNA reads as TGTGCCATCAGAGCGGGACAGAGCACAGATACGCAGTATTTT.

This rearrangement joins TRBV4-1 to TRBJ2-7, with D tentatively TRBD1 or TRBD2 (5 bases each). Germline CDR1 and CDR2: MGHRA and YSYEKL. V lost 2 bases to trimming and J lost 2 bases, with 19 bases between them. CDR3 length equals 17 residues. The CDR3 region is CASSQLPGTDPTYEQYF. DNA for the CDR3: TGCGCCAGCAGCCAACTACCCGGGACGGACCCTACCTACGAGCAGTACTTC.

The V and J genes are TRBV20-1 and TRBJ2-7; D is possibly TRBD2 (5 bases). Per the germline V gene, CDR1 is DFQATT and CDR2 is SNEGSKA (reference sequence). The CDR3 is made up of 13 amino acids. The V gene lost 6 bases and the J gene lost 4 bases, with 16 bases spanning the gap. The CDR3 here is CSAEKPGTYEQYF. In nucleotides, the CDR3 is TGCAGTGCGGAGAAGCCGGGAACATACGAGCAGTACTTC.

This clonotype was recorded only once. The J gene is TRBJ2-7, the V gene TRBV28; 8 nucleotides agree with TRBD2. There are 14 residues in the CDR3. With 2 bases clipped from V and 7 bases from J, the junction kept 7 bases outside the gene matches. CDR1 is MDHEN, CDR2 SYDVKM, per germline. CDR3 DNA: TGTGCCAGCAGTTTAAGGACTAGCCTAGGGGAGCAGTACTTC. Translated, it gives CASSLRTSLGEQYF. Full variable domain (rest looked up from reference TRBV28 and TRBJ2-7): DVKVTQSSRYLVKRTGEKVFLECVQDMDHENMFWYRQDPGLGLRLIYFSYDVKMKEKGDIPEGYSVSREKKERFSLILESASTNQTSMYLCASSLRTSLGEQYFGPGTRLTVT.

The chain employs TRBV3-1 and TRBJ2-4, with 9 bases identical to TRBD1. The J call may be mistaken, given a closer DNA end match to TRBJ2-7. Per the germline V gene, CDR1 is LGHDT and CDR2 is YNNKEL (reference sequence). The CDR3 is 14 amino acids. The CDR3 is CASSHGTGRDEQYF. The CDR3 DNA sequence: TGTGCCAGCAGCCATGGGACAGGGAGGGACGAGCAGTACTTC.

V and J are TRBV25-1 and TRBJ2-7, with D unresolved. Germline CDR1 is MGHDK and CDR2 is SYGVNS. The CDR3 contains 11 residues. V was pared by 8 bases and J by 4 bases, with 9 bases between. The CDR3 sequence: CASSNQYEQYF. CDR3 DNA: TGTGCCAGCTCAAATCAGTACGAGCAGTACTTC.

This CDR3 is CASSNRARGEQYF. The CDR3 DNA sequence: TGTGCCAGCAGCAACAGGGCCCGGGGCGAGCAGTACTTC. This sequence joins TRBV12-3 or TRBV12-4 and TRBJ2-7, with D possibly TRBD1 on 6 matching bases. Deletions cut 6 bases from V and 6 bases from J, with 15 bases between. This CDR3 comprises 13 residues.

This clonotype was seen once. The chain employs TRBV27 and TRBJ2-1; TRBD2 agrees at 10 bases. V was clipped by 4 bases and J by 7 bases; unmatched bases: 4. The germline V gene encodes CDR1 MNHEY and CDR2 SMNVEV (reference sequence). CDR3 length: 14 amino acids. CDR3 loop: CASSSEREGNEQFF. CDR3 DNA: TGTGCCAGCAGTTCCGAGCGGGAGGGTAATGAGCAGTTCTTC.

V and J are TRBV27 and TRBJ2-7; TRBD2 agrees at 8 bases. CDR1 is MNHEY and CDR2 is SMNVEV in the germline V gene (reference sequence). V lost 4 bases, J lost 6 bases, and 5 bases stayed unmatched. The CDR3 is made up of 13 amino acids. The CDR3 nucleotides are TGTGCCAGCAGTTACGGGAGGGGTGGCGAGCAGTACTTC. Amino acids: CASSYGRGGEQYF.

The chain recombines TRBV20-1 with TRBJ2-1; weak D call: TRBD2 (6 bases). Per the germline V gene, CDR1 is DFQATT and CDR2 is SNEGSKA (reference sequence). The CDR3 loop spans 16 amino acids. The V end lost 3 bases, the J end lost 10 bases, and 25 bases lay between the germline ends. CDR3 in DNA: TGCAGTGCTAGTCAAATCAAGACTAGTTTGGCCCCCGAGCAGTTCTTC. This translates into CSASQIKTSLAPEQFF.

This clonotype has just a few counts. The chain carries TRBV28 and TRBJ2-5; D is perhaps TRBD1 or TRBD2 (5 bases each). Gene TRBJ2-7 matches the end of the DNA better, so the J call may be wrong. This CDR3 contains 14 residues. Germline CDR1 and CDR2: MDHEN and SYDVKM. CDR3 residues: CASSGRDQRYEQYF. In nucleotides, the CDR3 is TGTGCCAGCAGTGGTCGGGACCAACGATACGAGCAGTACTTC.

The chain has TRBV7-2 and TRBJ2-5; 11 bases match TRBD1. J gave up 6 bases and V 3 bases, and 9 bases lay outside the gene matches. From germline, CDR1 is SGHTA and CDR2 FQGNSA. The CDR3 is made up of 16 amino acids. The DNA for the CDR3 is TGTGCCAGCAGCTTTTGGACAGGGGGCTCCGGGAAGACCCAGTACTTC. This gives the protein CASSFWTGGSGKTQYF.

This clonotype came up a few times. The V gene is TRBV29-1, the J gene TRBJ2-5; D remains unclear. V shed 5 bases and J shed 11 bases, with 18 bases lying between them. CDR3 length equals 12 residues. Germline lookup yields CDR1 SQVTM and CDR2 ANQGSEA. The CDR3 protein is CSVLAAVGEQYF. The CDR3 region has the DNA TGCAGCGTTCTGGCTGCGGTTGGAGAGCAGTACTTC.

The chain is built from TRBV18 and TRBJ2-7; D is undetermined. The CDR3 is 14 residues long. Germline assignment: CDR1 KGHSH and CDR2 LQKENI. Trimming shortened V by 5 bases and J by 3 bases, and 14 bases separated the two germline ends. The CDR3 loop is CASSSGTDRYEQYF. CDR3 sequence (DNA): TGTGCCAGCTCATCAGGAACCGACCGCTACGAGCAGTACTTC.

This clonotype was counted only a few times. The J gene is TRBJ2-4, the V gene TRBV7-2; possibly TRBD2 for D (6 bases). The DNA end is more similar to TRBJ2-7, so the J call may be wrong. Germline values: CDR1 SGHTA, CDR2 FQGNSA. There are 14 residues in the CDR3. The CDR3: CASSLVLAAYEQYF. CDR3 bases: TGTGCCAGCAGCTTAGTATTAGCGGCCTACGAGCAGTACTTC.

This chain joins TRBV6-2 or TRBV6-3 and TRBJ2-1, with 11 bases matching TRBD2. CDR1 MNHEY and CDR2 SVGEGT come from the germline V gene. V was clipped by 7 bases and J by 9 bases; unmatched bases: 11. There are 15 residues in the CDR3. The CDR3 sequence: CASKIALAGAGEQFF. CDR3 bases: TGTGCCAGCAAAATCGCACTAGCGGGAGCTGGTGAGCAGTTCTTC.

Only one count was recorded for this clonotype. The chain is built from TRBV6-1 and TRBJ2-7; 14 bases map to TRBD2. The J call is uncertain, as TRBJ2-5 better fits the DNA end. This CDR3 is built from 18 residues. Germline assignment: CDR1 MNHNS and CDR2 SASEGT. The CDR3 bases are TGTGCCAGCAGTACCGGGACTAGCGGGAGATCAACCGAAGAGACCCAGTACTTC. Translated: CASSTGTSGRSTEETQYF.

CDR3 region: CSARPIIAHEQFF. The DNA for the CDR3 is TGCAGTGCTAGGCCCATAATCGCCCATGAGCAGTTCTTC. V and J are TRBV20-1 and TRBJ2-1, with D unresolved. Germline V lookup: CDR1 DFQATT, CDR2 SNEGSKA (reference sequence). CDR3 length: 13 residues. Trimming removed 3 bases from V and 8 bases from J, with 14 bases in between.